This passage covers 22 T cell receptor beta chains from one sample sequenced in a study of blood T cell repertoires in COVID-19. The method was immunoSEQ multiplex PCR; TCRdb's version includes in-frame clones alone and lacks a portion of them. The repertoire has some 400,000 clones, roughly 86% of them found once; the top ten carry around 3%. The material sequenced was peripheral blood. The receptors stem from a human donor in a cohort sampled during active COVID-19.

The chain has TRBV6-6 and TRBJ1-2, with TRBD1 matching over 7 bases. Germline trimming cut 6 bases from V and 3 bases from J; bases unmatched to any gene: 1. The CDR3 spans 12 residues. The V gene's germline CDR1 is MNHNY and CDR2 SVGAGI (reference sequence). Here the CDR3 reads CASRTGDYGYTF. CDR3 in DNA: TGTGCCAGCAGAACAGGGGACTATGGCTACACCTTC.

The rearrangement uses TRBV4-2 and TRBJ2-7; 7 bases are a match to TRBD2. V gave up 0 bases and J gave up 0 bases; unmatched junction bases: 5. The CDR3 sequence is 16 residues long. Germline values: CDR1 LGHNA, CDR2 YNFKEQ. The CDR3 region is CASSQDQGEGSYEQYF. CDR3 bases: TGTGCCAGCAGCCAAGATCAAGGGGAGGGCTCCTACGAGCAGTACTTC.

The chain combines TRBV2 with TRBJ2-3, with D maybe TRBD1 (6 bases). The ends were cut back, 4 bases at V and 1 base at J, with 12 bases in the middle. The CDR3 contains 15 residues. Germline CDR1 SNHLY, CDR2 FYNNEI. Here the CDR3 DNA reads TGTGCCAGCAGTGGGGGGCCGGATCGCACAGATACGCAGTATTTT. Protein: CASSGGPDRTDTQYF.

The V call is TRBV12-5, the J call TRBJ2-2; the D gene is possibly TRBD2 (6 bases). Germline V gives CDR1 LGHNT, CDR2 FRNRAP. CDR3 length: 16 residues. V was trimmed by 5 bases and J by 1 base, leaving 14 bases between them. The CDR3 spells CASGHTGTENTGELFF. DNA of the CDR3: TGTGCTAGTGGTCACACCGGGACTGAGAACACCGGGGAGCTGTTTTTT. Drawing the rest from reference TRBV12-5 and TRBJ2-2, the complete variable domain is DARVTQTPRHKVTEMGQEVTMRCQPILGHNTVFWYRQTMMQGLELLAYFRNRAPLDDSGMPKDRFSAEMPDATLATLKIQPSEPRDSAVYFCASGHTGTENTGELFFGEGSRLTVL.

The rearrangement joins TRBV6-5 to TRBJ2-1, with 13 positions matching TRBD2. Germline lookup yields CDR1 MNHEY and CDR2 SVGAGI. The trim removed 2 bases at V and 6 bases at J, leaving 1 base unmatched. The CDR3 sequence is 15 residues long. The CDR3 bases are TGTGCCAGCAGTTACACTAGCGGGGGGGCCAATGAGCAGTTCTTC. It translates to CASSYTSGGANEQFF.

This sequence joins TRBV28 and TRBJ1-6; 8 bases are shared with TRBD1. The V gene end was trimmed by 6 bases and the J gene end by 9 bases; junction bases not matched to a gene: 10. This CDR3 spans 15 amino acids. The germline V gene has CDR1 MDHEN and CDR2 SYDVKM. This chain's CDR3 is CASSPPDRAVSPLHF. In DNA form, the CDR3 reads TGTGCCAGCAGCCCCCCGGACAGGGCAGTTTCACCCCTCCACTTT.

The chain combines TRBV11-2 with TRBJ2-2; D is possibly TRBD1 (5 bases). The germline gives CDR1 SGHAT, CDR2 FQNNGV. V was shortened by 5 bases and J by 4 bases, with 17 bases between the two germline ends. The CDR3 contains 16 residues. CDR3 sequence reads: CASSPRARTATGELFF. CDR3 sequence (DNA): TGTGCCAGCAGCCCCAGGGCCCGAACGGCCACCGGGGAGCTGTTTTTT.

The chain links TRBV7-9 to TRBJ1-2, with TRBD1 matching 7 bases. The CDR3 is made up of 15 amino acids. The germline CDR1 and CDR2 sequences are SEHNR and FQNEAQ (reference sequence). V shed 1 base, J shed 4 bases, and the junction held 6 bases outside the gene matches. CDR3 sequence: CASSLDADRAYGYTF. The CDR3 DNA is TGTGCCAGCAGCTTAGATGCCGACAGGGCCTATGGCTACACCTTC.

The J gene is TRBJ2-1, the V gene TRBV28; weak D call: TRBD2 (6 bases). The CDR3 is 15 amino acids. Trimming cost V 5 bases and J 0 bases, with 11 bases left between them. Per germline, CDR1 MDHEN and CDR2 SYDVKM. The CDR3 spells CASSIAVSSYNEQFF. CDR3 bases: TGTGCCAGCAGTATAGCGGTGAGCTCCTACAATGAGCAGTTCTTC.

The rearrangement uses TRBV28 and TRBJ2-1, with 8 nucleotides matching TRBD2. Germline V gives CDR1 MDHEN, CDR2 SYDVKM. The CDR3 contains 15 residues. V was pared by 4 bases and J by 2 bases, with 4 bases of the junction left unmatched. CDR3 loop: CASSWGGRPYNEQFF. DNA for the CDR3: TGTGCCAGCAGTTGGGGCGGGAGGCCCTACAATGAGCAGTTCTTC.

The rearrangement links TRBV7-2 to TRBJ2-3, with 10 bases aligning to TRBD2. This CDR3 region has 14 residues. Germline CDR1 SGHTA, CDR2 FQGNSA. V was clipped by 6 bases and J by 5 bases; unmatched bases: 5. CDR3 in DNA: TGTGCCAGCAGATGGTCTAGCGGGGGAGATACGCAGTATTTT. Translation gives CASRWSSGGDTQYF.

The chain couples TRBV3-1 (or the pseudogene TRBV3-2) to TRBJ2-7; perhaps TRBD2 as D (7 bases). V lost 5 bases, J lost 2 bases, and 22 bases lay in between. Germline values: CDR1 LGHDT, CDR2 YNNKEL (reference sequence). The CDR3 runs 17 residues. The CDR3 is CASSSDIPGGIPYEQYF. The DNA for the CDR3 is TGTGCCAGCAGCTCCGATATCCCGGGGGGCATCCCCTACGAGCAGTACTTC.

As DNA, the CDR3 is TGCGCCAGCGGGGGGTCACCCGGACGAGCAGATACGCAGTATTTT. Translating gives CASGGSPGRADTQYF. The chain has TRBV10-1 and TRBJ2-3; D is perhaps TRBD2 (6 bases). The CDR3 length is 15 residues. In germline, CDR1 is WNHNN, CDR2 SYGVQD (reference sequence). V was clipped by 8 bases and J by 4 bases, with 19 bases between them.

The CDR3, as DNA: TGTGCCAGCAGCCCGGGACAGGGGTTCATGAACACTGAAGCTTTCTTT. Translated, it gives CASSPGQGFMNTEAFF. V usage is TRBV9 and J usage is TRBJ1-1; 10 bases are a match to TRBD1. The length of the CDR3 is 16 residues. The germline gives CDR1 SGDLS, CDR2 YYNGEE. V gave up 4 bases and J gave up 0 bases; unmatched junction bases: 6. Looking up the rest from reference TRBV9 and TRBJ1-1 gives the full variable domain: DSGVTQTPKHLITATGQRVTLRCSPRSGDLSVYWYQQSLDQGLQFLIQYYNGEERAKGNILERFSAQQFPDLHSELNLSSLELGDSALYFCASSPGQGFMNTEAFFGQGTRLTVV.

V usage is TRBV7-9 and J usage is TRBJ2-1; 10 nucleotides line up with TRBD2. This CDR3 has 17 amino acids. Unmatched junction bases numbered 10, after V lost 4 bases and J lost 4 bases. The germline gives CDR1 SEHNR, CDR2 FQNEAQ (reference sequence). The CDR3 sequence is CASSSGLARGLYNEQFF. DNA of the CDR3: TGTGCCAGCAGCTCGGGACTAGCGCGCGGCCTGTACAATGAGCAGTTCTTC. Full variable domain (missing parts from reference TRBV7-9 and TRBJ2-1): DTGVSQNPRHKITKRGQNVTFRCDPISEHNRLYWYRQTLGQGPEFLTYFQNEAQLEKSRLLSDRFSAERPKGSFSTLEIQRTEQGDSAMYLCASSSGLARGLYNEQFFGPGTRLTVL.

The V gene is TRBV6-6, the J gene TRBJ2-7; 8 bases agree with TRBD1. The CDR3 has 12 amino acids. Germline-derived CDR1 and CDR2 are MNHNY and SVGAGI (reference sequence). V shed 4 bases and J 6 bases; nucleotides not matched to a gene: 2. DNA of the CDR3: TGTGCCAGCAGTTTTGGACAGGGCGAGCAGTACTTC. Translating it yields CASSFGQGEQYF.

This chain links TRBV4-1 with TRBJ2-5; 11 nucleotides align to TRBD2. This CDR3 comprises 15 residues. J was trimmed by 2 bases and V by 4 bases; bases with no gene match: 3. Germline-derived CDR1 and CDR2 are MGHRA and YSYEKL. CDR3 nucleotide sequence: TGCGCCAGCAGCCCAACTAGCGGGGGACAAGAGACCCAGTACTTC. This codes for CASSPTSGGQETQYF.

The chain has TRBV2 and TRBJ2-1, with 8 bases fitting TRBD2. CDR3 length: 16 amino acids. Losses at the gene ends were 4 bases for V and 1 base for J; bases not matched to a gene: 6. The germline CDR1 and CDR2 sequences are SNHLY and FYNNEI. The CDR3 DNA is TGTGCCAGCAGTGTACGAAGCGGGAGTTCCTACAATGAGCAGTTCTTC. It encodes CASSVRSGSSYNEQFF.

The chain links TRBV4-2 to TRBJ1-2; D may be TRBD1 (5 bases). The CDR3 is made up of 21 amino acids. V was cut by 0 bases and J by 1 base, with 27 bases left in between. Germline V gene sequence: CDR1 LGHNA, CDR2 YNFKEQ. CDR3 DNA: TGTGCCAGCAGCCAAGAGTCAGGGCGTGCTTTAAGGAGTCCCCATAACTATGGCTACACCTTC. It specifies CASSQESGRALRSPHNYGYTF.

This chain joins TRBV7-3 and TRBJ1-1, with D tentatively TRBD1 (5 bases). The CDR3 has 14 residues. V lost 2 bases and J lost 3, with 10 bases in between. Germline loops: CDR1 SGHTA, CDR2 FQGTGA. In DNA form, the CDR3 reads TGTGCCAGCAGCTTAGTCCCGGGGGACACTGAAGCTTTCTTT. Translating it yields CASSLVPGDTEAFF.

The chain employs TRBV10-1 and TRBJ1-3; no clear D gene. Germline CDR1 WNHNN, CDR2 SYGVQD (reference sequence). V dropped 3 bases and J dropped 1 base, with 7 bases sitting between them. The CDR3 covers 14 residues. This CDR3 reads CASSESGSGNTIYF. The CDR3, as DNA: TGCGCCAGCAGTGAATCGGGATCTGGAAACACCATATATTTT.

The chain carries TRBV28 and TRBJ2-7; D is possibly TRBD1 (6 bases). V was trimmed by 5 bases and J by 5 bases, leaving 16 bases between them. This CDR3 is 14 amino acids long. Germline loops: CDR1 MDHEN, CDR2 SYDVKM. The CDR3 spells CASSEGGNVDEQYF. CDR3 nucleotide sequence: TGTGCCAGCAGTGAAGGGGGAAACGTGGACGAGCAGTACTTC.